This T cell receptor beta chain was sequenced during a study of cytomegalovirus exposure and HLA in healthy donors. Study-wide background: Out of roughly 200 million T cells, an earlier analysis found about 100 million unique TCR beta sequences in total.

With respect to this clone: Its antigen is as yet unknown.

The study, taken as a whole, reports: An observed cluster of highly shared sequence variants was recorded as a likely sequencing artifact. An analysis done earlier found most TCR beta V segments productive about 87% or about 30% of the time. TCR beta sequences numbering around 15,000 were associated with HLA alleles at 0.05 false discovery rate in a later analysis.

CDR3 length equals 13 residues. V lost 2 bases to trimming and J lost 5 bases, with 13 bases between them. Germline-derived CDR1 and CDR2 are GTSNPN and SVGIG (reference sequence). PCR was performed using 60 Vbeta and 13 Jbeta primers. The method was immunoSEQ multiplex PCR; TCRdb's version includes in-frame clones alone and lacks a portion of them. The data show 85,000 to 95,000 clones, with more than 75% seen just once and around 5% held by the top ten. This TCR was sampled from a man aged 25-45 years in good health and CMV-seropositive. The sequencing input was PBMCs. The chain recombines TRBV30 with TRBJ2-7, with a weak D call TRBD2 (5 bases). The CDR3 sequence: CAWSRIGENEQYF. CDR3 nucleotides: TGTGCCTGGAGTAGGATTGGGGAGAACGAGCAGTACTTC.